This T cell receptor beta chain stems from a study of control samples from healthy donors and cancer patients. In this sample, this clone turned up once. Only in-frame clones appear in the TCRdb table, and some are missing; sequencing was by immunoSEQ multiplex PCR. The sample includes roughly 92,000 clones, 85% to 90% of them seen just once. The germline V gene has CDR1 DFQATT and CDR2 SNEGSKA (reference sequence). The CDR3 consists of 12 residues. V was clipped by 4 bases and J by 7 bases; unmatched bases: 6. The specimen was blood. The rearrangement uses TRBV20-1 and TRBJ2-7, with 8 bases that match TRBD1. The source is a woman aged 50 to 60 in good health. The CDR3 nucleotides are TGCAGTGCTAATGACAGGGGCTGGGAGCAGTACTTC. Translating it yields CSANDRGWEQYF.